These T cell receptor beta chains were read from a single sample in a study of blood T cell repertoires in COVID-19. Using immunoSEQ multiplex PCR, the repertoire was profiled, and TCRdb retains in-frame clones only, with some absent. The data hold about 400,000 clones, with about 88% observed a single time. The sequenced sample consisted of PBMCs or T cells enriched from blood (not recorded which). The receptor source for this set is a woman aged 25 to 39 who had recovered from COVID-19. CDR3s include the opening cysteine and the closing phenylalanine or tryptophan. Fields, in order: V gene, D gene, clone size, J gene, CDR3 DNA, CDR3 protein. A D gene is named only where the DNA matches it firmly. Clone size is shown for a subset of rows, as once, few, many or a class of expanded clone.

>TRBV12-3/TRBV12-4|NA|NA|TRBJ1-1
TGTGCCAGCAGTTTAGAGGGGAAAGGGGTGTCTTTCTTT
CASSLEGKGVSFF
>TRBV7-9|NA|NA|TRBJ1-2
TGTGCCAGCAGCTCCAACCAGGCGTCTTATGGCTACACCTTC
CASSSNQASYGYTF
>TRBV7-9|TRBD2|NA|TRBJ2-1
TGTGCCAGCAGCGAGAGGCGGGAGGTCAGTGAGCAGTTCTTC
CASSERREVSEQFF
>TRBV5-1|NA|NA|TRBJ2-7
TGCGCCAGCGCCGGGACAACCTACGAGCAGTACTTC
CASAGTTYEQYF
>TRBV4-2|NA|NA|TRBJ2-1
TGTGCCAGCAGCCAAGATTTGTGGGGGGGGCCAAAGTTCTTC
CASSQDLWGGPKFF
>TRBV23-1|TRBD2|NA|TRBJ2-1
TGCGCCAGCAGTCATGAGCTCCGTCGACTAGCGGATTACAATGAGCAGTTCTTC
CASSHELRRLADYNEQFF
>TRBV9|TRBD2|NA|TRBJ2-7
TGTGCCAGCAGCGTAGGAGGACTAGCGGCTACCTACGAGCAGTACTTC
CASSVGGLAATYEQYF
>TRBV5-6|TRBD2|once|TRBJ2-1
TGTGCCAGCAGCGTGACTAGCGGGAAACGCAATGAGCAGTTCTTC
CASSVTSGKRNEQFF
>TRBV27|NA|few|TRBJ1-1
TGTGCCAGCAGTTCGCTCCAAACGGGTACTGAAGCTTTCTTT
CASSSLQTGTEAFF
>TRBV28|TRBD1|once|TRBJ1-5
TGTGCCAGCAGTTTTGAGGGACAGGGACCTCTAGCGCGGCCCCAGCATTTT
CASSFEGQGPLARPQHF
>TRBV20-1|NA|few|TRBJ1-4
TGCAGTGCCGCAGGGAACGGACTGTTTTTT
CSAAGNGLFF
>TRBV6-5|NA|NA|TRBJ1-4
TGTGCCAGCAGGAACCCCGGCCTGGAGAATGAAAAACTGTTTTTT
CASRNPGLENEKLFF
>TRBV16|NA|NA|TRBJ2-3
TGTGCCAGCAGTCCCTGGACGGGAGAGGGTTATACGCAGTATTTT
CASSPWTGEGYTQYF
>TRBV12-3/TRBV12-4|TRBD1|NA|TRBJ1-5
TGTGCCAGCAGTCAGGGGACAGACCAGCATTTT
CASSQGTDQHF
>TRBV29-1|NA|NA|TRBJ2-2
TGCAGCGTCGAAGGGGGAAGCGGCACCGGGGAGCTGTTTTTT
CSVEGGSGTGELFF
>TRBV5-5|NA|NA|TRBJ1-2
TGTGCCAGCAGCTTGGAGCAAGACTATGGCTACACCTTC
CASSLEQDYGYTF
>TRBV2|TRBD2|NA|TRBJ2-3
TGTGCCAGCAGTGAAGCGCGGAGCGGGGACTTCACAGATACGCAGTATTTT
CASSEARSGDFTDTQYF
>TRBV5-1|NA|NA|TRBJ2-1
TGCGCCAGCAGCTTGGTACAGTCTAACAATGAGCAGTTCTTC
CASSLVQSNNEQFF
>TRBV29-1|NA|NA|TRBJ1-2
TGCAGCGTTGCCGCAGGGGATGGCTACACCTTC
CSVAAGDGYTF
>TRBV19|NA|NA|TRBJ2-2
TGTGCCAGTAGTGCCAACAACGCCGGGGAGCTGTTTTTT
CASSANNAGELFF
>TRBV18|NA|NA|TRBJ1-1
TGTGCCAGCTCACCGACAGCAAACACTGAAGCTTTCTTT
CASSPTANTEAFF
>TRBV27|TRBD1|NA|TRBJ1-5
TGTGCCAGCAGTCCAGACAGGGATCAGCCCCAGCATTTT
CASSPDRDQPQHF
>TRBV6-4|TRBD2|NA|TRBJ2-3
TGTGCCAGCAGTGAGACTAGCGGATCTAGCACAGATACGCAGTATTTT
CASSETSGSSTDTQYF
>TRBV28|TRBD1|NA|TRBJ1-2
TGTGCCAGCAGCTCACAGGGGTTGGGCTATGGCTACACCTTC
CASSSQGLGYGYTF
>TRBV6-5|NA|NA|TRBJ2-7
TGTGCCAGCAGTTACGCGGCGTCGGACAACTACGAGCAGTACTTC
CASSYAASDNYEQYF
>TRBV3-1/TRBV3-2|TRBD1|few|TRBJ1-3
TGTGCCAGCAGCCGGACAGGGGATGGAAACACCATATATTTT
CASSRTGDGNTIYF
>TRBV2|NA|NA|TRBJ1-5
TGTGCCAGCAGTGAGTCAGTGACTTATAGCAATCAGCCCCAGCATTTT
CASSESVTYSNQPQHF
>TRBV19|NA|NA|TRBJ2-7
TGTGCCAGTAGTATAGATCTTAGTGGGAGCGCCTACGAGCAGTACTTC
CASSIDLSGSAYEQYF
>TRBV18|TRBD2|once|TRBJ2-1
TGTGCCAGCTCACCAATGGGACTAGCGGGTGAGCAGTTCTTC
CASSPMGLAGEQFF
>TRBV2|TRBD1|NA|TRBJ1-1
TGTGCCAGCAGTGAAGTCGGGACAGGTCCGCTGAACACTGAAGCTTTCTTT
CASSEVGTGPLNTEAFF
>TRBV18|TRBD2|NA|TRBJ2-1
TGTGCCAGCTCACGGACTAGCGCGAGCTCCTACAATGAGCAGTTCTTC
CASSRTSASSYNEQFF
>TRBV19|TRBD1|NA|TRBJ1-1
TGTGCCAGTAGTATTCCCGGGACAGGGCTGAACACTGAAGCTTTCTTT
CASSIPGTGLNTEAFF
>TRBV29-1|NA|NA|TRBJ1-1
TGCAGCGTTGGTCAGGGTGAAGCTTTCTTT
CSVGQGEAFF
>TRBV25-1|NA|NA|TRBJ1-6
TGTGCCAGCAGTGATACCCTGGGGGGTAATTCACCCCTCCACTTT
CASSDTLGGNSPLHF
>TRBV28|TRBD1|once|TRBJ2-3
TGTGCCAGCAGCCTGGGACAGGTCACAGATACGCAGTATTTT
CASSLGQVTDTQYF
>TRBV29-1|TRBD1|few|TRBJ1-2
TGCAGCGCCTACACAGGGGTAAACTATGGCTACACCTTC
CSAYTGVNYGYTF
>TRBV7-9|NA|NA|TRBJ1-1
TGTGCCAGCAGCAGGACAGCCAACACTGAAGCTTTCTTT
CASSRTANTEAFF
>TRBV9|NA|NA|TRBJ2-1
TGTGCCAGCAGCGTAGATACTCAACCCATCTCCTACAATGAGCAGTTCTTC
CASSVDTQPISYNEQFF
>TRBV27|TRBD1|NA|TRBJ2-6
TGTGCCTCAACAGGGGGAGAGACTGGGGCCAACGTCCTGACTTTC
CASTGGETGANVLTF
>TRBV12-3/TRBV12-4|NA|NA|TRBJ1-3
TGTGCCACACCGGGGAGTCCTGGAAACACCATATATTTT
CATPGSPGNTIYF
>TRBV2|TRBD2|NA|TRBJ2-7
TGTGCCAGCAGTGCTCTAGCGGGCCGAGACTACGAGCAGTACTTC
CASSALAGRDYEQYF
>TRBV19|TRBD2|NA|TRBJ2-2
TGTGCCAGTAACCCAGCGGGAGGGTACACCGGGGAGCTGTTTTTT
CASNPAGGYTGELFF
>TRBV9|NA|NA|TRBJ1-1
TGTGCCAGCAGCGTAGGGGCAGGGCATGACGAAGCTTTCTTT
CASSVGAGHDEAFF
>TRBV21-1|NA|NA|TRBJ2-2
TGTGCCAGCAGCGGTCGAGGCGGGAGGTTAACCGGGGAGCTGTTTTTT
CASSGRGGRLTGELFF
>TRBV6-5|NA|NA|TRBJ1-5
TGTGCCAGCAGTCCCCGGGGAAGAGGGTTTCAGCCCCAGCATTTT
CASSPRGRGFQPQHF
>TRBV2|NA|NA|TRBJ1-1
TGTGCCAGCAGTGAGGGGAGGGGGGCTGGCACTGAAGCTTTCTTT
CASSEGRGAGTEAFF
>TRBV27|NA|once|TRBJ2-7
TGTGCCAGCAACCCCACAGACTCCTACGAGCAGTACTTC
CASNPTDSYEQYF
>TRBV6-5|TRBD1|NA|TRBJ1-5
TGTGCCAGCACTGCGGGAGGGGGCGGCAATCAGCCCCAGCATTTT
CASTAGGGGNQPQHF